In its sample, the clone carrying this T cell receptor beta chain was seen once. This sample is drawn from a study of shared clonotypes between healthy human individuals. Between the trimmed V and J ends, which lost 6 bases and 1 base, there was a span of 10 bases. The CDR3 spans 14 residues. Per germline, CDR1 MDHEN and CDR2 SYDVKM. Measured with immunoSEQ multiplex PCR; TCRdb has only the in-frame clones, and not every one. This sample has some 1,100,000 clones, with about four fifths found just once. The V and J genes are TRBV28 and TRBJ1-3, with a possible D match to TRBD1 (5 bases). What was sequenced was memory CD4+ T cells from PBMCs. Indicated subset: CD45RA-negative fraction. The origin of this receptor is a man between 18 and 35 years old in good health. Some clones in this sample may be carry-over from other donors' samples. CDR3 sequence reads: CASRAGGSGNTIYF. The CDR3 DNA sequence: TGTGCCAGCAGGGCCGGGGGATCTGGAAACACCATATATTTT.